This TCR beta chain was identified in a study of blood T cells in healthy people across ages. Germline assignment: CDR1 SNHLY and CDR2 FYNNEI. V shed 6 bases and J shed 6 bases, with 9 bases lying between them. CDR3 length: 13 residues. A second PCR, run for roughly 7 to 11 cycles, used a sample-barcoded 5' primer plus a J-beta primer mix. TCRdb re-analysed the 5' RACE reads in MiXCR, keeping a single row per CDR3 protein. The data show fewer than 800,000 distinct CDR3 sequences, more than 40% seen once. The clonotype originates from a woman aged 55-75 years in good health. The chain is built from TRBV2 and TRBJ1-6; the D gene is possibly TRBD1 (6 bases). Sequencing was done on a sample of blood. CDR3 DNA: TGTGCCAGCAGAAGGACAGCTAATTCACCCCTCCACTTT. Translation: CASRRTANSPLHF.